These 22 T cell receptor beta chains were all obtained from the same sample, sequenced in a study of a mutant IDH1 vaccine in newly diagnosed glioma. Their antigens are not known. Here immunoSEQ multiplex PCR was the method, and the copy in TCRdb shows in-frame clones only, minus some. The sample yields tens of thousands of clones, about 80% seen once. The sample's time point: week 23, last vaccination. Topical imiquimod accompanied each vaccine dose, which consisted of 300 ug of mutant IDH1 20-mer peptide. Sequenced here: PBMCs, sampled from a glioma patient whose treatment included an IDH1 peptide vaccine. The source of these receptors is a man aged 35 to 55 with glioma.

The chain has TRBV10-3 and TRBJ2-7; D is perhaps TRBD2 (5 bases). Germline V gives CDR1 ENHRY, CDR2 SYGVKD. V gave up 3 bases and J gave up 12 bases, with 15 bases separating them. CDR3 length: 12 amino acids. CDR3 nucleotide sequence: TGTGCCATCAGTGATCTACTTGAGGGCTGGTACTTC. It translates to CAISDLLEGWYF.

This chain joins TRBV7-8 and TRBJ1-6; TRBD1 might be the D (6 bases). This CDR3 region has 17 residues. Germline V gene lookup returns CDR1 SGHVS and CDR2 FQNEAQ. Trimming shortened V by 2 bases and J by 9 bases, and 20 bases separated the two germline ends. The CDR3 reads CASSLHHRVDDGSPLHF. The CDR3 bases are TGTGCCAGCAGCTTACACCACAGGGTCGATGATGGTTCACCCCTCCACTTT.

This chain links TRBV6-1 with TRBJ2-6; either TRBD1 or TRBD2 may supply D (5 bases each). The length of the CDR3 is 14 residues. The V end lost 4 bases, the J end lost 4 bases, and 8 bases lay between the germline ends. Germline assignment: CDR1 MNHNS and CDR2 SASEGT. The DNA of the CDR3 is TGTGCCAGCAGTGGGGGACCCGGGGCCAACGTCCTGACTTTC. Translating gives CASSGGPGANVLTF.

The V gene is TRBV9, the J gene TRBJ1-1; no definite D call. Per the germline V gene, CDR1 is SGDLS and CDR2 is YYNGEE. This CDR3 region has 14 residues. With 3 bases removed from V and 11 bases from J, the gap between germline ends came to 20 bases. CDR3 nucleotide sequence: TGTGCCAGCAGCGCCACCGGACTCCCCGGTAAGGCTTTCTTT. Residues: CASSATGLPGKAFF.

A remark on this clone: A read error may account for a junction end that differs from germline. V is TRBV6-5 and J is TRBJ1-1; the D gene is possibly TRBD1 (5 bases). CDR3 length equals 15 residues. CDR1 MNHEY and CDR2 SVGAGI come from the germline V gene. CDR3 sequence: CASSYGDSWNTEAFF. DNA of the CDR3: TGCGCCAGCAGTTACGGCGACAGCTGGAACACTGAAGCTTTCTTT.

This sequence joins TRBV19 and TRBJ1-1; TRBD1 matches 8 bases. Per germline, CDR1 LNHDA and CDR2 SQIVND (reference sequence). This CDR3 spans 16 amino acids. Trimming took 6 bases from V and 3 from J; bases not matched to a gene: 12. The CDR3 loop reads CASRRQGRGKDTEAFF. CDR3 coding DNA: TGTGCCAGTAGAAGACAGGGGAGGGGAAAAGACACTGAAGCTTTCTTT.

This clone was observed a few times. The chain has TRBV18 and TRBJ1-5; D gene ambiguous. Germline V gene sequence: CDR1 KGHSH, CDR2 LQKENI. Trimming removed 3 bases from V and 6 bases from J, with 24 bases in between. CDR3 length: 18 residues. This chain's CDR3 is CASSPSGARSGFTQPQHF. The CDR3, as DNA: TGTGCCAGCTCACCGTCGGGAGCTAGGTCTGGTTTTACTCAGCCCCAGCATTTT.

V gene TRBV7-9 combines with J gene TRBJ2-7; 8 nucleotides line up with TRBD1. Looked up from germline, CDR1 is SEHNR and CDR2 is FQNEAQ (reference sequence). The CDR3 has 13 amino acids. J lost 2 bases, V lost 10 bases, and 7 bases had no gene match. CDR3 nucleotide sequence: TGTGCCACCCAAGGACAGGGCACCTACGAGCAGTACTTC. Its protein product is CATQGQGTYEQYF.

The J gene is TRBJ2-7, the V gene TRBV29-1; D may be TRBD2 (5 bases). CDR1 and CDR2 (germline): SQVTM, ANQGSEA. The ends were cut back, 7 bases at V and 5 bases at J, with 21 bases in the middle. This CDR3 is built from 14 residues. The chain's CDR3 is CSAQTRAFWDEQYF. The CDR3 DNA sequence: TGCAGCGCCCAAACGAGGGCCTTCTGGGACGAGCAGTACTTC.

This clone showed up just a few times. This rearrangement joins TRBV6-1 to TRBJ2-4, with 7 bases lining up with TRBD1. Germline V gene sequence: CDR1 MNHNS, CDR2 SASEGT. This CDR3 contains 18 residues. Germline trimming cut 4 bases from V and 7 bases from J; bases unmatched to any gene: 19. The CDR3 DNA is TGTGCCAGCAGTGGCCGACAGGGATCCGCCCAAGTTACTAACATTCAGTACTTC. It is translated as CASSGRQGSAQVTNIQYF.

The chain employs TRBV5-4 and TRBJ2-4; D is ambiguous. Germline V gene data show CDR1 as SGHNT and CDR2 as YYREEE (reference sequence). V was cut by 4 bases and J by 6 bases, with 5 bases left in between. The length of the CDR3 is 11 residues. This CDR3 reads CASSDLNIQYF. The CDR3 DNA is TGTGCCAGCAGCGATCTAAACATTCAGTACTTC.

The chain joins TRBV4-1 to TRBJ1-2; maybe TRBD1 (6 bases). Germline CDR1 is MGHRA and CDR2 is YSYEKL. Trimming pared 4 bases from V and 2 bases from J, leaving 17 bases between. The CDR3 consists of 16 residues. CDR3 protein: CASSREADSGNYGYTF. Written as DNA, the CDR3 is TGCGCCAGCAGCCGAGAGGCGGACAGCGGAAACTATGGCTACACCTTC.

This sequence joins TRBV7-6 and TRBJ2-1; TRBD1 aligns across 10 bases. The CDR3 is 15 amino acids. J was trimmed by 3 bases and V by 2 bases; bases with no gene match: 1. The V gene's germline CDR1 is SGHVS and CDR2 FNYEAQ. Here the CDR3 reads CASSLRTGGYNEQFF. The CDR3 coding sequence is TGTGCCAGCAGCTTAAGGACAGGGGGCTACAATGAGCAGTTCTTC.

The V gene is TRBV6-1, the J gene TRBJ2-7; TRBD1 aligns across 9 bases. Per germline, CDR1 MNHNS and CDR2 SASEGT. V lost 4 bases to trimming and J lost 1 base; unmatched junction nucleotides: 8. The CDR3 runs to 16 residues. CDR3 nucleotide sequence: TGTGCCAGCAGTGCTCTCCCGGGACAGGGATCCTACGAGCAGTACTTC. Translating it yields CASSALPGQGSYEQYF.

CDR3 sequence reads: CASSSMGTGVPDEQFF. CDR3 in DNA: TGCGCCAGCAGCTCCATGGGGACAGGGGTACCCGATGAGCAGTTCTTC. The chain combines TRBV5-1 with TRBJ2-1; 10 bases fit TRBD1. The CDR3 runs to 16 residues. V dropped 3 bases and J dropped 8; count of bases not matched to a gene: 11. Germline CDR1 is SGHRS and CDR2 is YFSETQ.

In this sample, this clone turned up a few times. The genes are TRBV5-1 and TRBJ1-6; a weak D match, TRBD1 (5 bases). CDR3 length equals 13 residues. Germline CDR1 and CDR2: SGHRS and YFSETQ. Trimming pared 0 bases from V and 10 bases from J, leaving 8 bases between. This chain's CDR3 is CASSLEGNSPLHF. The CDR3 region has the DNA TGCGCCAGCAGCTTGGAGGGGAACTCACCCCTCCACTTT.

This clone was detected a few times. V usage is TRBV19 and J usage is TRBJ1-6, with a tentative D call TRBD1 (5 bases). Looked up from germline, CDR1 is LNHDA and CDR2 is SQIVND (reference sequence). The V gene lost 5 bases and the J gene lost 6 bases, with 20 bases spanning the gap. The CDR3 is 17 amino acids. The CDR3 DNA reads TGTGCCAGTAGTCCGGCCGGGGCGTACGGATTTAATTCACCCCTCCACTTT. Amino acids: CASSPAGAYGFNSPLHF.

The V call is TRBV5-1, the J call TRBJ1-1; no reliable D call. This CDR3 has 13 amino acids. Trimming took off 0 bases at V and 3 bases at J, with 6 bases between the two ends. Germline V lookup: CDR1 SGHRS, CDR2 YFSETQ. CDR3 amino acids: CASSLVPDTEAFF. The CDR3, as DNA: TGCGCCAGCAGCTTGGTCCCAGACACTGAAGCTTTCTTT.

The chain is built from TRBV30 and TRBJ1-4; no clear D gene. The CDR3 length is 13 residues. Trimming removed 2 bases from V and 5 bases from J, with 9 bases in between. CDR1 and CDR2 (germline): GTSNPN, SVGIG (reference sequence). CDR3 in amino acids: CAWSQDVNEKLFF. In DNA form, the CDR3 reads TGTGCCTGGAGTCAGGACGTCAATGAAAAACTGTTTTTT. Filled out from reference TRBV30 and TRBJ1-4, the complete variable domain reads SQTIHQWPATLVQPVGSPLSLECTVEGTSNPNLYWYRQAAGRGLQLLFYSVGIGQISSEVPQNLSASRPQDRQFILSSKKLLLSDSGFYLCAWSQDVNEKLFFGSGTQLSVL.

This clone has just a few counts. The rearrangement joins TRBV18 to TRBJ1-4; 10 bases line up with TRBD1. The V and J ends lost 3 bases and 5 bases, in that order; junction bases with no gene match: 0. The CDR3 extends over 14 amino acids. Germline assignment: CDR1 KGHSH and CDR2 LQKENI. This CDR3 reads CASSPGQGNEKLFF. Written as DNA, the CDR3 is TGTGCCAGCTCACCGGGACAGGGGAATGAAAAACTGTTTTTT.

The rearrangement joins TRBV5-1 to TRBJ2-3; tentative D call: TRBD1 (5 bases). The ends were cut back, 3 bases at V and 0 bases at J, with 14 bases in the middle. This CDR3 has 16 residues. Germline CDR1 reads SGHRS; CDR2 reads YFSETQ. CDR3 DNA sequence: TGCGCCAGCAGCTCCCTCAGGGAACCTAGCACAGATACGCAGTATTTT. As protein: CASSSLREPSTDTQYF.

CDR3 sequence reads: CASSRESTSGGPLQYF. The CDR3 DNA reads TGTGCCAGCAGCCGAGAATCGACTAGCGGGGGCCCTCTGCAGTATTTT. This chain joins TRBV4-2 and TRBJ2-3; 12 bases line up with TRBD2. Germline trimming cut 4 bases from V and 11 bases from J; bases unmatched to any gene: 13. Per the germline V gene, CDR1 is LGHNA and CDR2 is YNFKEQ. CDR3 length: 16 residues.